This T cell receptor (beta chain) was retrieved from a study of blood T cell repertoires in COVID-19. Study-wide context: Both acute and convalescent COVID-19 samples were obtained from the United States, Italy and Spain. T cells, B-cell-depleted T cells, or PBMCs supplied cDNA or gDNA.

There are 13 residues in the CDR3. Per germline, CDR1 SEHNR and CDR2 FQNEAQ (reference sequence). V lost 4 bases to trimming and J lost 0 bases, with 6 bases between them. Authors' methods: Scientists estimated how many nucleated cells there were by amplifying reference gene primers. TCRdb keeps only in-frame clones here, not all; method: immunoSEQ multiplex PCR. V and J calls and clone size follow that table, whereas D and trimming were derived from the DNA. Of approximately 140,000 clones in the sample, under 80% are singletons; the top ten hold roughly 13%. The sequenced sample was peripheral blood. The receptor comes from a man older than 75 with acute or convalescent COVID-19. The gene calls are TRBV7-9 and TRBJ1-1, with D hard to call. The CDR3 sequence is CASSYQLNTEAFF. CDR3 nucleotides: TGTGCCAGCAGCTATCAGTTGAACACTGAAGCTTTCTTT.